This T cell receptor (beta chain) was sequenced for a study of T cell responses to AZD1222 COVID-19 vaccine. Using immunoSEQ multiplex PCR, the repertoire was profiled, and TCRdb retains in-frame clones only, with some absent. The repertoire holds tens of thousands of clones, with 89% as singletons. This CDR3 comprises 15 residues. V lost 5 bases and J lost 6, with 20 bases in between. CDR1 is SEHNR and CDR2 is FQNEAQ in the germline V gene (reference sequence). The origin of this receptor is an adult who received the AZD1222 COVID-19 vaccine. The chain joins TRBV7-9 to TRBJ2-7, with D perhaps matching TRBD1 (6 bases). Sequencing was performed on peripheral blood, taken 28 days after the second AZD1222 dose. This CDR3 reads CASSPTGKDRPEQYF. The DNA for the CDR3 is TGTGCCAGCAGCCCAACAGGGAAGGATCGGCCCGAGCAGTACTTC.